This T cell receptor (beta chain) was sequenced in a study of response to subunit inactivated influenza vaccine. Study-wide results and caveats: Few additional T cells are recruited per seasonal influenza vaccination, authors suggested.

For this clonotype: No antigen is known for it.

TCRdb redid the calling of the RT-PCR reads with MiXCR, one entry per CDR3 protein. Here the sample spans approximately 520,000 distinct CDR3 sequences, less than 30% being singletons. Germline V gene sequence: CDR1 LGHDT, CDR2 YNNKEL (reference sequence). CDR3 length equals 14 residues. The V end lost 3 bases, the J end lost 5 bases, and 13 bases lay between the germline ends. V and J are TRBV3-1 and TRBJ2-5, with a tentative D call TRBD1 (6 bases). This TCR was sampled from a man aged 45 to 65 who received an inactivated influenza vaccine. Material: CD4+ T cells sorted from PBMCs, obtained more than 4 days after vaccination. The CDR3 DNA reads TGTGCCAGCAGCCAGGCAGGGCAGGGGGAGACCCAGTACTTC. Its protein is CASSQAGQGETQYF.